In its sample, the clone carrying this T cell receptor beta chain was seen a few times. Its antigen is unidentified. The data originate from a study of T-cell reconstitution after alpha-beta-depleted transplantation in children. General study results and limits: Roughly two months post-transplant, alpha-beta T cells reportedly originated from several hundred graft clones that had expanded.

Library preparation (for TCRbeta) was performed with unique molecular identifiers. TCRdb reanalysed the PCR reads using MiXCR and keeps one entry per CDR3 protein. Counted here are over 150,000 distinct CDR3 sequences, 6.6% occurring once; the ten biggest clones make up approximately 5.7%. Trimming pared 5 bases from V and 3 bases from J, leaving 14 bases between. This CDR3 region has 15 residues. CDR1 SGHRS and CDR2 YFSETQ come from the germline V gene. The sequences come from PBMCs, collected before TCRalphabeta/CD19-depleted stem cell transplant. The TCR comes from a boy under 10 years old with acute lymphoblastic leukemia, due to receive a stem cell transplant. The genes are TRBV5-1 and TRBJ2-2; a weak D match, TRBD1 (7 bases). The CDR3 nucleotides are TGCGCCAGCAGGGGAGGACAGGTCTACACCGGGGAGCTGTTTTTT. It yields the protein CASRGGQVYTGELFF.